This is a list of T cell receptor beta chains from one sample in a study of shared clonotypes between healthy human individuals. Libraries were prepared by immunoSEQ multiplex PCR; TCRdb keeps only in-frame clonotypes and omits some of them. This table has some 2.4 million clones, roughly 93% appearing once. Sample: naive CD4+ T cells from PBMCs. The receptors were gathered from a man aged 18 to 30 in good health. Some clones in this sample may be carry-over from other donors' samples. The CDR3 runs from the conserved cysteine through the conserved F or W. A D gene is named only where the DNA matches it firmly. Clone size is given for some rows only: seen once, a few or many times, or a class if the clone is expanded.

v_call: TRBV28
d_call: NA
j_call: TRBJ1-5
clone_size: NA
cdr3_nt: TGTGCCTGCGAAAGTGGGAATCAGCCCCAGCATTTT
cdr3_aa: CACESGNQPQHF

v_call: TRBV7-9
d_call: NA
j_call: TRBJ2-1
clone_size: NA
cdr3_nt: TGTGCCAGCAGCTTAGTTCAGGCGGGGAGACTCTCCTACAATGAGCAGTTCTTC
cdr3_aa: CASSLVQAGRLSYNEQFF

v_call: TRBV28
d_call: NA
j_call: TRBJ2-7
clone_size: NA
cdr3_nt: TGTGCCAGCAGTTTTATCGGGCAGTCACGGAGCTTC
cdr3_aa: CASSFIGQSRSF

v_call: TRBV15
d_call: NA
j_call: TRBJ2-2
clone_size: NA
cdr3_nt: TGTGCCACCAGCAGAGGATTGGATCCCGGGGACACCGGGGAGCTGTTTTTT
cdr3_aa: CATSRGLDPGDTGELFF

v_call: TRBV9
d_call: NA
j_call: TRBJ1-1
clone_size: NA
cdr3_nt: TGTGCCAGTGGACAGCCGAACACTGAAGCTTTCTTT
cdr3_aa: CASGQPNTEAFF

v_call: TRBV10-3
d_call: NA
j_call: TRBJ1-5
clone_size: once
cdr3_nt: TGTGCCATCAGTGACAGGGGCAACCAGCCCCAGCATTTT
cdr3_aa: CAISDRGNQPQHF

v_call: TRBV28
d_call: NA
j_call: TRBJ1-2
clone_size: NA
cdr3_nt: TGTGCCAGCAGTTTACTTTGGACAACAGGGTCCAAGGGCTACACCTTC
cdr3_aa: CASSLLWTTGSKGYTF

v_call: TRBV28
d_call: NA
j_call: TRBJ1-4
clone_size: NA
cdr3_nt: TGTGCCAGCAGCAGCCATTTGGTCTTGGCGGCAACTAATGAAAAACTGTTTTTT
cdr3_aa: CASSSHLVLAATNEKLFF

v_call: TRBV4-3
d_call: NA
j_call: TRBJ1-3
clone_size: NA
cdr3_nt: TGCGCCAGCAGCCAAGATTTAATCGGTCTCGGGGGAAACACCATATATTTT
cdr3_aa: CASSQDLIGLGGNTIYF

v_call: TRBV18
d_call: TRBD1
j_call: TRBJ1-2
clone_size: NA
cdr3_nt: TGTGCCAGCTCACCAGGGACAGGGCTTAACTATGGCTACACCTTC
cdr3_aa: CASSPGTGLNYGYTF

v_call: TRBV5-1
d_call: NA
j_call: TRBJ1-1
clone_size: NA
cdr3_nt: TGCGCCAGCAGCTTGGGTCGGTTAACTGAAGCTTTCTTT
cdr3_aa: CASSLGRLTEAFF

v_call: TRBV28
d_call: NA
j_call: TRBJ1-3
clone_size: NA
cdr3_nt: TGTGCCAGCAGTTTTGGCGGCGGGTCTGGAAACACCATATATTTT
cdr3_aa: CASSFGGGSGNTIYF

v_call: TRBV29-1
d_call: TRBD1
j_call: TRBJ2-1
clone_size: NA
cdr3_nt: TGCAGCGTTGAGAGGAGACAGGGCTCCTATGAGCAGTTCTTC
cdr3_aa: CSVERRQGSYEQFF

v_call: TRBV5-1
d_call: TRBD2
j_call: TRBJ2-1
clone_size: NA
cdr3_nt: TGCGCCAGCTCCGCCGCGGAGGGGAGGGACAATGAGCAGTTCTTC
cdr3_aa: CASSAAEGRDNEQFF

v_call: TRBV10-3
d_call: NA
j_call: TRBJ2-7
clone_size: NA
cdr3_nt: TGTGCCATCAGTACCTCGGGCTGGGACACCGACCACTACGAGCAGTACTTC
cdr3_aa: CAISTSGWDTDHYEQYF

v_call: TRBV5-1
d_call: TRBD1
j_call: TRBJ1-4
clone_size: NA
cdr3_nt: TGCGCCAGCAGCTTGGTCGGACAGGGACTAAATGAAAAACTGTTTTTT
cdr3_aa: CASSLVGQGLNEKLFF

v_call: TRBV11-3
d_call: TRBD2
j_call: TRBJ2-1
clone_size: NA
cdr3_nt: TGTGCCAGCAGCGGGGGACTAGCGGGATACAATGAGCAGTTCTTC
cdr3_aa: CASSGGLAGYNEQFF

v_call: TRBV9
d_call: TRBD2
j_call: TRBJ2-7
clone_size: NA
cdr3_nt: TGTGCCAGCAGCGTGGGTTTAGCGGGAGGGCCAAACGAGCAGTACTTC
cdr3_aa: CASSVGLAGGPNEQYF

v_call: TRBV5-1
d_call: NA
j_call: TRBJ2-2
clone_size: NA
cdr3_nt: TGCGCCAGCAGCTTGATGGACCCTAACACCGGGGAGCTGTTTTTT
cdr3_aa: CASSLMDPNTGELFF

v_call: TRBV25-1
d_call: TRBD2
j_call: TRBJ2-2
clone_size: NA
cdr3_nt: TGTGCCAGCAGTCCCCTCTGGCAGGGAGGGATCAACACCGGGGAGCTGTTTTTT
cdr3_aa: CASSPLWQGGINTGELFF

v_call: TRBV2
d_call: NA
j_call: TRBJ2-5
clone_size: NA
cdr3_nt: TGTGCCAGCATCAGAGGTGGGAGGAGCCAAGAGACCCAGTACTTC
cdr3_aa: CASIRGGRSQETQYF

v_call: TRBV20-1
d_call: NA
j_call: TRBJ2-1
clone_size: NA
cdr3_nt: TGCAGTGCTATTCGGAGGCAGTCGCAGTTCTTC
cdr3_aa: CSAIRRQSQFF

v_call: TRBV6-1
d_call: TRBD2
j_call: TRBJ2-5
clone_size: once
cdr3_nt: TGTGCCAGCATTGACCCCGGGACTAGCCGAGAGACCCAGTACTTC
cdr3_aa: CASIDPGTSRETQYF

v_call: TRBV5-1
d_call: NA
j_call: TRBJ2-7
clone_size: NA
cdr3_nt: TGCGCCAGCAGCCCGCAGGGGATAACCTACGAGCAGTACTTC
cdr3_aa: CASSPQGITYEQYF

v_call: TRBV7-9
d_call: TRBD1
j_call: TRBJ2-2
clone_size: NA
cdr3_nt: TGTGCCAGCAGCTTACCAGGACAGGACACCGGGGAGCTGTTTTTT
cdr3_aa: CASSLPGQDTGELFF

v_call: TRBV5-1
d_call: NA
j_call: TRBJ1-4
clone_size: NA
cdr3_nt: TGCGCCAGCAGCAACTATGCAACTAATGAAAAACTGTTTTTT
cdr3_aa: CASSNYATNEKLFF

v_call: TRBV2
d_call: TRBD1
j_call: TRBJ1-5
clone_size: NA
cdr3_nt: TGTGCCAGCAGTGGGGACAGGGGAGGCAATCAGCCCCAGCATTTT
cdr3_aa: CASSGDRGGNQPQHF

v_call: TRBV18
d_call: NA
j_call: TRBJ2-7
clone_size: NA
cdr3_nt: TGTGCCAGCTCACCCTCTTACTACGAGCAGTACTTC
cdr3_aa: CASSPSYYEQYF

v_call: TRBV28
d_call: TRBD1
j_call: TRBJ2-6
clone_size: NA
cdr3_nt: TGTGCCAGCACCCGCAGACAGGGCGCCGGGGCCAACGTCCTGACTTTC
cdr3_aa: CASTRRQGAGANVLTF

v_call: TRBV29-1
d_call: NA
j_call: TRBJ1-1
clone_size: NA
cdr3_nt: TGCAGCGTTGATGGGGGCACTGAAGCTTTCTTT
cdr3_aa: CSVDGGTEAFF

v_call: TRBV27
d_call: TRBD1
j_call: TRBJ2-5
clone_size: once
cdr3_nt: TGTGCCAGCAGTCCTCACTCAGGGGGCAGGGAGACCCAGTACTTC
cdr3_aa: CASSPHSGGRETQYF